This T cell receptor (beta chain) comes out of a study of blood T cell repertoires in COVID-19 (TCRdb year 2020). Some background on the complete study: Collaborator samples came from the United States, Italy and Spain and covered acute and convalescent phases of COVID-19. The material from the prospective study consisted of cDNA or gDNA derived from T cells, B-cell-depleted T cells, or PBMCs. The dataset comprised deeply sampled blood TCRbeta repertoires from subjects exposed to, actively infected with, or recovered from COVID-19. The repertoires were released in a freely available public database meant as a resource for research on the immune response to SARS-CoV-2. The samples were drawn from the first 160 participants of the ongoing ImmuneRACE study and from roughly 1,300 subjects provided by 6 global collaborators. The sample metadata nearly always contained a de-identified subject ID, COVID-19 status, age in years and sex. Where available, HLA class I and class II types were obtained from metadata supplied by the sample provider rather than from assay-based typing. Study-level results and caveats: How much clinical and demographic metadata was included differed by source and by participant, and the metadata was provided uncurated.

Whole blood was collected in K2EDTA tubes by collaborating institutions according to the institutions' own protocols. For TCRbeta analysis, collaborators shipped samples as frozen whole blood, isolated PBMCs, or DNA extracted from either of those sample types. Comments on this clone: Its antigen remains unidentified. The sample holds no much larger clone one base away, and base qualities are not on file.

TCRbeta CDR3 regions were amplified from genomic DNA using the immunoSEQ Assay, a bias-controlled multiplex PCR. The study's processing was this. The number of nucleated cells in each sample was estimated from the amplification of reference gene primers within the assay. To quantify the absolute abundance of each unique TCRbeta CDR3 rearrangement, sequence reads were collapsed and filtered. For each sample, productive Simpson clonality was calculated by taking the square root of Simpson's diversity index across productive rearrangements. Here the immuneACCESS table is served through TCRdb, limited to in-frame sequences with V and J called. Missing clones are a known gap in these copies; in checked studies unresolved V genes cover under half, and the rest lacks a known reason. V and J calls and clone size come straight from that table; D and trimming were deduced from the DNA. The sample table holds just over 250,000 clones, of which approximately 87% were seen once. The ten biggest clones cover over 2% of the sample.

The germline V gene gives CDR1 as MGHRA and CDR2 as YSYEKL. The CDR3, from cysteine to phenylalanine, totals 16 residues. Only the CDR3 portion is preserved as DNA: 48 bases, with reading frame beginning at the first base. V lost 4 bases and J lost 0 bases; the stretch between them is 12 bases long. The TCR sequence derives from a woman aged 50 to 60 with acute or convalescent COVID-19. This receptor chain uses TRBV4-1 and TRBJ2-2; TRBD1 is a possible D gene, resting on 6 matching bases. The specimen sequenced was peripheral blood. The sequenced DNA: TGCGCCAGCAGCCTAGGACAGAGTTCGAACACCGGGGAGCTGTTTTTT. This is translated as CASSLGQSSNTGELFF.